These 17 T cell receptor beta chains share one sample of origin, sequenced in a study of identical twins. One entry per CDR3 protein results from TCRdb running MiXCR on the 5' RACE reads. Found here are a few hundred thousand distinct CDR3 sequences, less than 25% of them singletons; the top ten hold just under 3%. These data were also reused for a study on T cells expressing NK-cell markers.

Sequenced input: CD4+ T cells sorted from blood. The origin of the receptors is a woman younger than 30 in good health.

The J gene is TRBJ2-1, the V gene TRBV7-3; perhaps TRBD2 as D (5 bases). V was trimmed by 4 bases and J by 0 bases, leaving 10 bases between them. The CDR3 loop spans 15 amino acids. Germline V lookup: CDR1 SGHTA, CDR2 FQGTGA. CDR3 loop: CASSSAESSYNEQFF. The CDR3 coding sequence is TGTGCCAGCAGCTCAGCGGAGAGCTCCTACAATGAGCAGTTCTTC. Based on the CDR3 plus reference TRBV7-3 and TRBJ2-1, the full variable domain is GAGVSQTPSNKVTEKGKYVELRCDPISGHTALYWYRQSLGQGPEFLIYFQGTGAADDSGLPNDRFFAVRPEGSVSTLKIQRTERGDSAVYLCASSSAESSYNEQFFGPGTRLTVL.

The chain links TRBV14 to TRBJ2-3; 12 bases align to TRBD2. V lost 5 bases to trimming and J lost 8 bases; unmatched junction nucleotides: 11. This CDR3 region has 16 residues. From germline, CDR1 is SGHDN and CDR2 FVKESK. The CDR3 protein is CASSLWTSGARGTQYF. The CDR3 region has the DNA TGTGCCAGCAGCTTGTGGACTAGCGGGGCACGAGGTACGCAGTATTTT.

This clonotype was seen only a few times. This chain joins TRBV6-1 and TRBJ2-5, with 10 positions matching TRBD2. The CDR3 runs to 15 residues. V lost 4 bases to trimming and J lost 5 bases; unmatched junction nucleotides: 7. CDR1 and CDR2 (germline): MNHNS, SASEGT. CDR3 sequence reads: CASSGQLAGRETQYF. The DNA of the CDR3 is TGTGCCAGCAGTGGCCAACTAGCGGGAAGGGAGACCCAGTACTTC.

The chain carries TRBV5-6 and TRBJ2-3, with D maybe TRBD1 (6 bases). There are 14 residues in the CDR3. V lost 0 bases to trimming and J lost 4 bases, with 9 bases between them. CDR1 is SGHDT and CDR2 is YYEEEE in the germline V gene. This CDR3 reads CASSLDRASDTQYF. CDR3 in DNA: TGTGCCAGCAGCTTGGACAGGGCATCAGATACGCAGTATTTT. The whole variable domain, remainder taken from reference TRBV5-6 and TRBJ2-3, is DAGVTQSPTHLIKTRGQQVTLRCSPKSGHDTVSWYQQALGQGPQFIFQYYEEEERQRGNFPDRFSGHQFPNYSSELNVNALLLGDSALYLCASSLDRASDTQYFGPGTRLTVL.

This chain joins TRBV14 and TRBJ1-1; D unclear. CDR3 length equals 16 residues. Trimming pared 0 bases from V and 0 bases from J, leaving 11 bases between. Germline V gene sequence: CDR1 SGHDN, CDR2 FVKESK. The CDR3 sequence is CASSQDERKMNTEAFF. DNA of the CDR3: TGTGCCAGCAGCCAAGATGAGAGGAAAATGAACACTGAAGCTTTCTTT.

The chain has TRBV5-1 and TRBJ2-3, with a tentative D call TRBD2 (6 bases). V was shortened by 2 bases and J by 4 bases, with 14 bases between the two germline ends. Germline V lookup: CDR1 SGHRS, CDR2 YFSETQ. The CDR3 has 15 residues. CDR3 DNA sequence: TGCGCCAGCAGCTTCGGCGCGGGACGGCCAGATACGCAGTATTTT. Protein product: CASSFGAGRPDTQYF.

This clonotype occurred a few times. V is TRBV7-9 and J is TRBJ2-5, with TRBD1 matching 9 bases. Per the germline V gene, CDR1 is SEHNR and CDR2 is FQNEAQ (reference sequence). The trim removed 1 base at V and 4 bases at J, leaving 1 base unmatched. The CDR3 has 14 amino acids. CDR3 DNA: TGTGCCAGCAGCTTAGACAGGGGGCTAGAGACCCAGTACTTC. Amino acid sequence: CASSLDRGLETQYF.

This clonotype has ten or more counts. This chain uses TRBV27 with TRBJ1-1; D unclear. V was cut by 5 bases and J by 1 base, with 8 bases left in between. Germline V gene lookup returns CDR1 MNHEY and CDR2 SMNVEV (reference sequence). This CDR3 is built from 13 residues. The CDR3 sequence is CASSPYRNTEAFF. In nucleotides, the CDR3 is TGTGCCAGCAGTCCCTATAGGAACACTGAAGCTTTCTTT.

The V call is TRBV9, the J call TRBJ2-1, with 7 bases fitting TRBD2. With 3 bases clipped from V and 0 bases from J, the junction kept 9 bases outside the gene matches. CDR1 and CDR2 (germline): SGDLS, YYNGEE. This CDR3 is 17 amino acids long. DNA of the CDR3: TGTGCCAGCAGCGCGGGGGGTTACGGACCCTCCTACAATGAGCAGTTCTTC. It yields the protein CASSAGGYGPSYNEQFF.

The chain couples TRBV30 to TRBJ2-7; TRBD2 matches at 7 bases. Germline V lookup: CDR1 GTSNPN, CDR2 SVGIG (reference sequence). The CDR3 has 11 residues. V trimming: 2 bases; J trimming: 9 bases; junction bases outside the gene matches: 4. CDR3 in DNA: TGTGCCTGGAGTAAGGCTAGCGGGCAGTACTTC. This codes for CAWSKASGQYF.

The chain has TRBV20-1 and TRBJ2-1; D call uncertain. This CDR3 is built from 13 residues. Germline values: CDR1 DFQATT, CDR2 SNEGSKA (reference sequence). The germline V and J ends were trimmed by 6 bases and 10 bases, with 19 bases remaining between them. CDR3 protein: CSARTSLAQEQFF. The CDR3 coding sequence is TGCAGTGCACGGACCTCTTTGGCCCAGGAGCAGTTCTTC.

The chain employs TRBV14 and TRBJ2-7; TRBD1 is a possible D gene (6 bases). The CDR3 has 13 residues. Germline assignment: CDR1 SGHDN and CDR2 FVKESK. V dropped 8 bases and J dropped 6 bases, with 17 bases sitting between them. In DNA, the CDR3 is TGTGCCAGCGCGAAACAGGGTAAGGGCGAGCAGTACTTC. This gives the protein CASAKQGKGEQYF.

This sequence joins TRBV12-3 or TRBV12-4 and TRBJ2-3, with a possible D match to TRBD1 (6 bases). The CDR3 runs to 15 residues. V dropped 3 bases and J dropped 4 bases, with 14 bases sitting between them. CDR3 sequence (DNA): TGTGCCAGCAGTTTTTATTCAGGGGAATCAGATACGCAGTATTTT. This codes for CASSFYSGESDTQYF.

This clonotype was counted a few times. The chain joins TRBV3-1 to TRBJ1-1; D possibly corresponds to TRBD1 (5 bases). V lost 6 bases, J lost 5 bases, and 13 bases lay in between. This CDR3 spans 13 amino acids. Germline CDR1 is LGHDT and CDR2 is YNNKEL (reference sequence). CDR3 loop: CASSQGGRTEAFF. The CDR3 coding sequence is TGTGCCAGCAGTCAGGGAGGTCGAACTGAAGCTTTCTTT.

This chain uses TRBV20-1 with TRBJ2-5; 7 bases agree with TRBD1. The CDR3 loop spans 17 amino acids. The germline V gene has CDR1 DFQATT and CDR2 SNEGSKA (reference sequence). Trimming took 2 bases from V and 0 from J; bases not matched to a gene: 12. Here the CDR3 DNA reads TGCAGTGCTAGAATGCCCCCGGGACAGACGTACCAAGAGACCCAGTACTTC. Amino acids: CSARMPPGQTYQETQYF.

The chain combines TRBV7-9 with TRBJ2-2, with a tentative D call TRBD2 (5 bases). The germline V and J ends were trimmed by 1 base and 6 bases, with 15 bases remaining between them. This CDR3 has 16 amino acids. Germline CDR1 is SEHNR and CDR2 is FQNEAQ (reference sequence). CDR3 residues: CASSLEARGRPGELFF. CDR3 bases: TGTGCCAGCAGCTTAGAAGCCCGCGGGCGACCCGGGGAGCTGTTTTTT. Together with reference TRBV7-9 and TRBJ2-2, the CDR3 gives the full variable domain: DTGVSQNPRHKITKRGQNVTFRCDPISEHNRLYWYRQTLGQGPEFLTYFQNEAQLEKSRLLSDRFSAERPKGSFSTLEIQRTEQGDSAMYLCASSLEARGRPGELFFGEGSRLTVL.

The rearrangement uses TRBV14 and TRBJ1-2; D gene uncertain. Germline-derived CDR1 and CDR2 are SGHDN and FVKESK. The germline V and J ends were trimmed by 3 bases and 8 bases, with 10 bases remaining between them. The CDR3 runs 12 residues. The CDR3 DNA is TGTGCCAGCAGCCAGGGTGTAAGCGGCTACACCTTC. This translates into CASSQGVSGYTF.